This is a list of T cell receptor beta chains from one sample in a study of T cells in tuberculosis. Assay: immunoSEQ multiplex PCR; the TCRdb copy retains only in-frame clones and omits some. The repertoire has tens of thousands of clones, approximately 95% of them found once; the top ten carry less than 5.5%. Sequenced: PBMCs. These receptors were obtained from a donor between 10 and 35 years old with latent tuberculosis or without tuberculosis infection. Each CDR3 is given with its conserved first and last residue. The D gene is left open where the match is weak. A row's size may be missing; if present it is once, few, many or a size class.

D,size,length,V,J,DNA,CDR3
.,once,14,TRBV7-9,TRBJ2-7,TGTGCCAGCAGCTTAACTAGCCTGGGCTCGGAGCAGTACTTC,CASSLTSLGSEQYF
.,once,15,TRBV6-5,TRBJ2-3,TGTGCCAGCAGTTACTCGCAGTTGGGGGCGGATACGCAGTATTTT,CASSYSQLGADTQYF
.,.,11,TRBV20-1,TRBJ2-7,TGCAGTGCGATGCAGGGGAACGAGCAGTACTTC,CSAMQGNEQYF
TRBD2,.,14,TRBV28,TRBJ2-7,TGTGCCAGCAGCAGAGCGGGAGACCGCTACGAGCAGTACTTC,CASSRAGDRYEQYF
.,few,14,TRBV7-9,TRBJ2-7,TGTGCCAGCAGCTTAGAGGGACACCACTACGAGCAGTACTTC,CASSLEGHHYEQYF
.,.,16,TRBV2,TRBJ2-1,TGTGCCAGCAGTGTACTAGAGCGGAGCTCCTACAATGAGCAGTTCTTC,CASSVLERSSYNEQFF
TRBD1,.,18,TRBV28,TRBJ2-1,TGTGCCAGCAGTCCTATTTCCGGGACAGGGGATTCCTACAATGAGCAGTTCTTC,CASSPISGTGDSYNEQFF
TRBD1,.,13,TRBV19,TRBJ2-2,TGTGCCAGTATAGACAGGGACACCGGGGAGCTGTTTTTT,CASIDRDTGELFF
TRBD2,.,16,TRBV4-1,TRBJ2-3,TGCGCCAGCAGCCAATCTCGGGGGGTTGGGACAGATACGCAGTATTTT,CASSQSRGVGTDTQYF
TRBD1,.,12,TRBV28,TRBJ2-7,TGTGCCAGCAGGACAGGGCCCTACGAGCAGTACTTC,CASRTGPYEQYF
TRBD1,.,16,TRBV19,TRBJ2-1,TGTGCCAGTAGTATTTCCAGGGGGCACTCCTACAATGAGCAGTTCTTC,CASSISRGHSYNEQFF
.,.,13,TRBV5-1,TRBJ2-3,TGCGCCAGCTCCGAGCCTGGCACAGATACGCAGTATTTT,CASSEPGTDTQYF
TRBD1,.,16,TRBV2,TRBJ1-5,TGTGCCAGCAGTGAAAGAACAGGGGGAAGCAATCAGCCCCAGCATTTT,CASSERTGGSNQPQHF
.,.,14,TRBV29-1,TRBJ1-1,TGCAGCGTTGATCCCCACCTGGGGCGCACTGAAGCTTTCTTT,CSVDPHLGRTEAFF
.,.,15,TRBV9,TRBJ1-2,TGTGCCAGCAGCCCTAACCAGACGGGAAGTTATGGCTACACCTTC,CASSPNQTGSYGYTF
.,.,15,TRBV28,TRBJ1-5,TGTGCCAGCAGCCCCGTATCCGGGAGCAATCAGCCCCAGCATTTT,CASSPVSGSNQPQHF
TRBD2,.,16,TRBV11-2,TRBJ2-1,TGTGCCAGCAGCTTTGCTCGAGCGGGAACTCACAATGAGCAGTTCTTC,CASSFARAGTHNEQFF
TRBD2,few,15,TRBV6-4,TRBJ2-3,TGTGCCAGCAGCCCCCTAGCGGGAGGAACAGATACGCAGTATTTT,CASSPLAGGTDTQYF
.,once,13,TRBV2,TRBJ1-1,TGTGCCAGCAGTGAAGTAGGGGCAGGGAAAGCTTTCTTT,CASSEVGAGKAFF
TRBD1,.,17,TRBV11-2,TRBJ1-6,TGTGCCAGCAGCTTAGTGGGCAGGGGGACCTATAATTCACCCCTCCACTTT,CASSLVGRGTYNSPLHF
TRBD1,.,16,TRBV9,TRBJ2-1,TGTGCCAGCAGCGCCGGGACAGGGGACGTTTACAATGAGCAGTTCTTC,CASSAGTGDVYNEQFF
TRBD2,.,15,TRBV27,TRBJ2-2,TGTGCCAGCACTGGAGCGGGGGGGCCCACCGGGGAGCTGTTTTTT,CASTGAGGPTGELFF
TRBD1,.,15,TRBV11-2,TRBJ2-7,TGTGCCAGCAGCTGGACTTGGGACAGGGGCGGCGAGCAGTACTTC,CASSWTWDRGGEQYF
TRBD1,.,15,TRBV18,TRBJ1-6,TGTGCCAGCTCAGTGACAGGGGGCCGTAATTCACCCCTCCACTTT,CASSVTGGRNSPLHF
.,.,15,TRBV28,TRBJ2-1,TGTGCCAGCAGTTACCAGGGGGGCTCCTACAATGAGCAGTTCTTC,CASSYQGGSYNEQFF
.,.,14,TRBV5-6,TRBJ2-2,TGTGCCAGCAGCTTGGGGCAGGGCACCGGGGAGCTGTTTTTT,CASSLGQGTGELFF
.,.,15,TRBV2,TRBJ1-5,TGTGCCAGCCCCCTGGGAGGGGCCGGAGGCCAGCCCCAGCATTTT,CASPLGGAGGQPQHF
TRBD1,once,14,TRBV29-1,TRBJ2-5,TGCAGCGTTGAAGATAGCAGGGGGCGGGAGACCCAGTACTTC,CSVEDSRGRETQYF
.,.,14,TRBV4-2,TRBJ2-4,TGTGCCAGCAGCCAAGATCTACAGGCGAACATTCAGTACTTC,CASSQDLQANIQYF
.,.,17,TRBV7-2,TRBJ1-2,TGTGCCAGCAGCCCGGGACTCAGGCTCTTAGCTAACTATGGCTACACCTTC,CASSPGLRLLANYGYTF
.,.,15,TRBV4-2,TRBJ2-7,TGTGCCAGCAGCCAGCCGGGATCTCCAAGGAACGAGCAGTACTTC,CASSQPGSPRNEQYF
TRBD2,.,16,TRBV6-1,TRBJ2-7,TGTGCCAGCAGTGAACAGGCGGGAGGGGGATCCTACGAGCAGTACTTC,CASSEQAGGGSYEQYF
.,.,15,TRBV5-6,TRBJ1-1,TGTGCCAGCAGCGGGTCAGGACACGTGAACACTGAAGCTTTCTTT,CASSGSGHVNTEAFF
.,.,15,TRBV7-9,TRBJ2-3,TGTGCCAGCAGCTTTGGCACCCTCTCCACAGATACGCAGTATTTT,CASSFGTLSTDTQYF
.,.,13,TRBV5-1,TRBJ2-7,TGCGCCAGCAGCTCTATGAACTCCTACGAGCAGTACTTC,CASSSMNSYEQYF
TRBD2,.,14,TRBV28,TRBJ2-1,TGTGCCAGCATAGAAGGACTAGCGGGGTATGAGCAGTTCTTC,CASIEGLAGYEQFF
.,few,14,TRBV11-2,TRBJ1-4,TGTGCCAGCAGCTTAGGGACAGTGAATGAAAAACTGTTTTTT,CASSLGTVNEKLFF
TRBD2,once,14,TRBV25-1,TRBJ2-2,TGTGCCAGCAGCTTAGCGGGAGGGACCGGGGAGCTGTTTTTT,CASSLAGGTGELFF
TRBD1,.,13,TRBV5-1,TRBJ2-5,TGCGCCAGCAGCGCGACAGGGGAAGAGACCCAGTACTTC,CASSATGEETQYF
TRBD1,once,15,TRBV7-6,TRBJ2-7,TGTGCCAGCAGCCCCGGGACAGGGGTGTCGGGCGAGCAGTACTTC,CASSPGTGVSGEQYF
.,.,14,TRBV4-2,TRBJ1-4,TGTGCCAGCACCAAAGCGGGGGGCGAGGAAAAACTGTTTTTT,CASTKAGGEEKLFF
.,.,11,TRBV12-2,TRBJ1-1,TGTGCAAGTCGCTTAGATTATATAGCTTTCTTT,CASRLDYIAFF
.,.,13,TRBV2,TRBJ1-1,TGTGCCAGCAGTCGTCAGGGATACACTGAAGCTTTCTTT,CASSRQGYTEAFF
TRBD1,.,15,TRBV7-3,TRBJ1-2,TGTGCCAGCAGCCCCCACGGGACAGCCTTTTATGGCTACACCTTC,CASSPHGTAFYGYTF
TRBD1,.,14,TRBV5-4,TRBJ1-4,TGTGCCAGCAGCTTACAGGGGGCTACTGAAAAACTGTTTTTT,CASSLQGATEKLFF
TRBD1,once,15,TRBV27,TRBJ1-2,TGTGCCAGCAGTTTATCCCAGGGGGCTGGGGGTGGCTACACCTTC,CASSLSQGAGGGYTF
.,once,16,TRBV4-1,TRBJ2-7,TGCGCCAGCAGCCATAGGGACACCGTCGACTCCTACGAGCAGTACTTC,CASSHRDTVDSYEQYF